The entry below describes one T cell receptor (beta chain). Its antigen remains unidentified. The CDR3 totals 13 residues. V lost 4 bases and J lost 6, with 12 bases in between. Germline loops: CDR1 SEHNR, CDR2 FQNEAQ (reference sequence). Some clones are missing from TCRdb's copy, which holds only in-frame ones; the method was immunoSEQ multiplex PCR. The sample includes thousands of clones, roughly 80% of them seen just once. This record comes from a study of immune evolution from preneoplasia to lung adenocarcinoma. Overall study results and limits: Top clone share appeared to fall from AAH through AIS, MIA, adenocarcinoma.

This TCR came from a person between 60 and 70 years old with lung adenocarcinoma. The chain is built from TRBV7-9 and TRBJ1-1; D is ambiguous. Sequencing used FFPE minimally invasive lung adenocarcinoma tissue. In DNA form, the CDR3 reads TGTGCCAGCAGCTCCTTAGGTGGACCTGAAGCTTTCTTT. Translated, it gives CASSSLGGPEAFF.